What follows is one T cell receptor beta chain and its context. The target antigen is unknown. Germline V gene data show CDR1 as MNHNS and CDR2 as SASEGT. V dropped 7 bases and J dropped 0; count of bases not matched to a gene: 13. The CDR3 contains 17 residues. The data are from a study of T-cell memory formation after mild COVID-19. Across the study: TCR clusters were largely donor specific. Study results and limitations: CD4+ contracting clones were found mainly in CM and EM, and CD8+ ones in EMRA. Cross-reactive memory seemingly joined, as some responding clones were found in pre-infection memory.

TCRdb re-called the 5' RACE reads through MiXCR, storing one row per CDR3 protein. The data show fewer than 450,000 distinct CDR3 sequences, approximately 24% seen once. This clonotype was sampled from an adult woman who had mild COVID-19 (a few samples of this study predate the infection). Cell type and time point are not known. This chain joins TRBV6-1 and TRBJ2-5; 8 bases line up with TRBD2. Specimen: PBMCs or a T cell subset sorted from them (not recorded which). For the CDR3, the DNA is TGTGCCAGCAATGGGGGGCTGTCTAGCGGGTACCAAGAGACCCAGTACTTC. This gives the protein CASNGGLSSGYQETQYF.